This T cell receptor beta chain was documented in a study of T cells in Graves' hyperthyroidism and ophthalmopathy. Study-wide results and limits: Ophthalmopathy and stable hyperthyroidism were separated by a 13 V-J model.

Amplified regions were TCR beta CDR3 sequences from RNA transcripts. During a first-round RT-PCR of the TCR CDR3, the HTBI primer set was used. TCRdb analysed the multiplex PCR reads with MiXCR anew, one entry per CDR3 protein. The sample contains approximately 560,000 distinct CDR3 sequences, 35% to 55% of which appear only once. Looked up from germline, CDR1 is SGDLS and CDR2 is YYNGEE. The CDR3 runs to 17 residues. The V gene lost 1 base and the J gene lost 0 bases, with 14 bases spanning the gap. Graves' hyperthyroidism was deemed stable given no ophthalmopathy progression within 18 months. Diagnosis relied on clinical symptoms, serum thyroxine and TRAb, thyroid ultrasound and orbital computed tomography. A remark on this clonotype: What it recognizes is unknown.

This TCR was recovered from a woman aged 18-29 years with Graves' hyperthyroidism. V gene TRBV9 combines with J gene TRBJ1-3; D possibly corresponds to TRBD1 (5 bases). The material sequenced was peripheral blood or thyroid tissue (not recorded which). This CDR3 reads CASSVQSGHHSGNTIYF. CDR3 nucleotides: TGTGCCAGCAGCGTACAGTCGGGGCACCACTCTGGAAACACCATATATTTT.